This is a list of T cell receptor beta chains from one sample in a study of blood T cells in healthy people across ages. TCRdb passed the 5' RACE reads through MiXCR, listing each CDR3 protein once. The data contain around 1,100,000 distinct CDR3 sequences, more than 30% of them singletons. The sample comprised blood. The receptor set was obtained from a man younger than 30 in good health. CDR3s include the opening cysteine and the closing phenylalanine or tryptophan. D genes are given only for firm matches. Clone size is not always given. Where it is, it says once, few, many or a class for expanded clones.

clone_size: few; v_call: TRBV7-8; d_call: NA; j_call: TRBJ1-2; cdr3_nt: TGTGCCAGCAGTCAGGGTTTCCTCGACTATGGCTACACCTTC; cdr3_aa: CASSQGFLDYGYTF
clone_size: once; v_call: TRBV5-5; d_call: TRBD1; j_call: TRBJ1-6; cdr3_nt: TGTGCCAGCAGCATGGACAGGGGGTTTTCCTATAATTCACCCCTCCACTTT; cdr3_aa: CASSMDRGFSYNSPLHF
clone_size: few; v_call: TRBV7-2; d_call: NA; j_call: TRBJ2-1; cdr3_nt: TGTGCCAGCAGCCGCCGTTGGGGGGAGGCCTTAAATGAGCAGTTCTTC; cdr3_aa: CASSRRWGEALNEQFF
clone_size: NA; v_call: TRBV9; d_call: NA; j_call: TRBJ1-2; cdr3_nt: TGTGCCAGCAGCGTAGGGCCCGGGACGGAACCTAACTATGGCTACACCTTC; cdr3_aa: CASSVGPGTEPNYGYTF
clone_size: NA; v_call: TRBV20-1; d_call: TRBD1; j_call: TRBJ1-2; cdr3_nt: TGCAGTGCTAGAGATCGCGCGGGGACAGGGCACTATGGCTACACCTTC; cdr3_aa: CSARDRAGTGHYGYTF
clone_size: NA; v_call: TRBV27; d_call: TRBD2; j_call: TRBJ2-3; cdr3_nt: TGTGCCAGCAGTAATTACCAGACTAGCGGAAGCACAGATACGCAGTATTTT; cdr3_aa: CASSNYQTSGSTDTQYF
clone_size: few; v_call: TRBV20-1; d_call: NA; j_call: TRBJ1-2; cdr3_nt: TGCAGTGCTAGAGATCTGATGGAAACGAGGGGCTACACCTTC; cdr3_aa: CSARDLMETRGYTF
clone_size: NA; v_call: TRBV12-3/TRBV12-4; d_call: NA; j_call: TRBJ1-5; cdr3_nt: TGTGCCAGCAGCAGAGGTCCGTTGGCGCCCCAGCATTTT; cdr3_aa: CASSRGPLAPQHF
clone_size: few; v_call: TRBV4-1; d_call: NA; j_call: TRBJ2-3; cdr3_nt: TGCGCCAGCAGCCAAGATCAGGGGCCGAACGCAGATACGCAGTATTTT; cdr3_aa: CASSQDQGPNADTQYF
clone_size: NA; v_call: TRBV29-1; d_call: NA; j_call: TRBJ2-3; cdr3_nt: TGCAGCGTTGGGGGCTCTGCAGATACGCAGTATTTT; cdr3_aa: CSVGGSADTQYF
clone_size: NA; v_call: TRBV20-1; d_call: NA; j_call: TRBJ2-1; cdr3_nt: TGCAGTGCTGATAGTCCATTTGGATACAATGAGCAGTTCTTC; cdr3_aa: CSADSPFGYNEQFF
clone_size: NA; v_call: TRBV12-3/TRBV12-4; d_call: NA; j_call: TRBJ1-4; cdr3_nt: TGTGCCAGCAGCCCTACCTCAACTAATGAAAAACTGTTTTTT; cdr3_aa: CASSPTSTNEKLFF
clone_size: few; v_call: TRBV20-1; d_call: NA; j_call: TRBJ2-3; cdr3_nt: TGCAGTGCTAGGACGGCTCGCGGGGCAATTGCTAGCACAGATACGCAGTATTTT; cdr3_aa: CSARTARGAIASTDTQYF
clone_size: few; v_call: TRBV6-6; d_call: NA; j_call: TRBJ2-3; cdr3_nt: TGTGCCAGCAGTTACGGGACACCCTTAGGTACAGATACGCAGTATTTT; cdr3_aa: CASSYGTPLGTDTQYF
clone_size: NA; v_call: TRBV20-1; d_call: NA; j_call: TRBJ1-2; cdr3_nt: TGCAGCGCTAGAGATCAGAGGGTTTACTATGGCTACATCTTC; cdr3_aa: CSARDQRVYYGYIF
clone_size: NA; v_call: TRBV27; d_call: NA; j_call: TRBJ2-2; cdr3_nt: TGTGCCAGCAGTTTCCCCTCACCGAGGGGGGAGCTGTTTTTT; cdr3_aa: CASSFPSPRGELFF
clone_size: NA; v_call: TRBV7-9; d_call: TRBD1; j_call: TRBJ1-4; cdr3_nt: TGTGCCAGCAGTCCGGGACAGATTAATGAAAAACTGTTTTTT; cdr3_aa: CASSPGQINEKLFF
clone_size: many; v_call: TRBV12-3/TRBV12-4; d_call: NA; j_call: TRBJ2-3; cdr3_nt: TGTGCCAGCACACTGGACAGCCCCACAGATACGCAGTATTTT; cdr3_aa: CASTLDSPTDTQYF
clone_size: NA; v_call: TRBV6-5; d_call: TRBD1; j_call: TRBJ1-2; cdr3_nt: TGTGCCAGCAGTTCCCGACAGGGTCTGTATGGCTACACCTTC; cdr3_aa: CASSSRQGLYGYTF
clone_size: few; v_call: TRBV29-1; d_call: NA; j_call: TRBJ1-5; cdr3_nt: TGCAGCGTTCGGCAGTCGGGCAATCAGCCCCAGCATTTT; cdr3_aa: CSVRQSGNQPQHF
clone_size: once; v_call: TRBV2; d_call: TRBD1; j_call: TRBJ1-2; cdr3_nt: TGTGCCAGCAGTGGGGACAGTGGCGGTCCTAACTATGGCTACACCTTC; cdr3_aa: CASSGDSGGPNYGYTF
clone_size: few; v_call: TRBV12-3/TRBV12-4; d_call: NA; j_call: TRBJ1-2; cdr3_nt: TGTGCCAGCAGTTTACAAGGGTCGGACAGCAACTATGGCTACACCTTC; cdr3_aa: CASSLQGSDSNYGYTF
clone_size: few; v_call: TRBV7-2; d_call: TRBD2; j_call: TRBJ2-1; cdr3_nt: TGTGCCAGCAGCTGGTGGACTAGCGGGGGAATTAATGAGCAGTTCTTC; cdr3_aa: CASSWWTSGGINEQFF
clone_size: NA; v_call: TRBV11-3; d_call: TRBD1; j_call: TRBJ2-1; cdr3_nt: TGTGCCAGCAGCCATACAGGGGCTTGGGGCAATGAGCAGTTCTTC; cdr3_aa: CASSHTGAWGNEQFF